The clone carrying this TCR beta chain showed up many times. The CDR3 contains 14 residues. Germline CDR1 is SEHNR and CDR2 is FQNEAQ (reference sequence). With 8 bases removed from V and 2 bases from J, the gap between germline ends came to 14 bases. This entry belongs to a study of blood T cells in healthy people across ages. Study context: Researchers report that template switching captured about one barcoded beta molecule per two T cells.

A J-beta primer mix and a sample-barcoded 5' primer were used in a second PCR of roughly 6 to 11 cycles. One entry per CDR3 protein, called by TCRdb with MiXCR from the 5' RACE reads. The data contain some 900,000 distinct CDR3 sequences, roughly 26% of them seen just once; the ten biggest clones take up 17%. This clonotype originated in a woman of 80 years or more in good health. The V call is TRBV7-9, the J call TRBJ2-3; D is unclear. Sample: blood. The CDR3 nucleotides read TGTGCCAGCCAGGACGGCAGTAACACAGATACGCAGTATTTT. Protein sequence: CASQDGSNTDTQYF.